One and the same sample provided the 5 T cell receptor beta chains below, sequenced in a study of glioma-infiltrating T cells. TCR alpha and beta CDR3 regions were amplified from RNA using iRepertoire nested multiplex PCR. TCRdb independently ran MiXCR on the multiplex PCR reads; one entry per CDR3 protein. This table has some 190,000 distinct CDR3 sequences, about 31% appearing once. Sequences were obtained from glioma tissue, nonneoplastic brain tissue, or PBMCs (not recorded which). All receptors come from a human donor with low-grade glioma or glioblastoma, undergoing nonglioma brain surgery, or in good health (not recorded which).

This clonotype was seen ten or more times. The CDR3 here is CSGLKDGRYTDTQYF. The CDR3 DNA follows: TGCAGTGGCCTTAAGGACGGGAGGTACACAGATACGCAGTATTTT. The chain is built from TRBV20-1 and TRBJ2-3; the match to TRBD2 covers 7 bases. V was clipped by 7 bases and J by 2 bases; unmatched bases: 12. CDR1 is DFQATT and CDR2 is SNEGSKA in the germline V gene (reference sequence). This CDR3 has 15 amino acids.

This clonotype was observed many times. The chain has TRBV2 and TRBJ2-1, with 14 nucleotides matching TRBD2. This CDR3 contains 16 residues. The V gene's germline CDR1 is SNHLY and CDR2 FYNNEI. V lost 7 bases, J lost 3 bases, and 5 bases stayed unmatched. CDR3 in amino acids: CASKRLAGGGYNEQFF. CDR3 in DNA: TGTGCCAGCAAGAGACTAGCGGGAGGGGGCTACAATGAGCAGTTCTTC.

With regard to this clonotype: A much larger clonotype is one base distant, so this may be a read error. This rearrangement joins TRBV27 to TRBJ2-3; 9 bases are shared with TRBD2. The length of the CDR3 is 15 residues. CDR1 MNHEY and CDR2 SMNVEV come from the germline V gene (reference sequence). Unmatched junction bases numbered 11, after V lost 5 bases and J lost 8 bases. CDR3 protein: CASSEAGLASGTQYF. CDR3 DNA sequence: TGTGCCAGCAGTGAAGCGGGACTAGCCTCAGGTACGCAGTATTTT.

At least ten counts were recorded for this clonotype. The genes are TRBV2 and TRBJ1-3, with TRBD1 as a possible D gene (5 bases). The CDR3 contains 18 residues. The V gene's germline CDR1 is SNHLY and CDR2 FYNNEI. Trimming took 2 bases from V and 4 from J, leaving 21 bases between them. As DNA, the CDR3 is TGTGCCAGCAGTGAACTTAGTCCGCGGGGGGTAGGAGGAAACACCATATATTTT. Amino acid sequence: CASSELSPRGVGGNTIYF.

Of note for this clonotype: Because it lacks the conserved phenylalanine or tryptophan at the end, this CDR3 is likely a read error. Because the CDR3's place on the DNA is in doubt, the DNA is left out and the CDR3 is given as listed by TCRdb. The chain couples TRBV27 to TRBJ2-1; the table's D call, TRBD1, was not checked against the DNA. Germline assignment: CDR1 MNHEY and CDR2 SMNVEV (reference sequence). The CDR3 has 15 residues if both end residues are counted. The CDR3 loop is CATRGSGVPNHEQGV.